The rows below give T cell receptor beta chains drawn from one sample of a study of response to subunit inactivated influenza vaccine. TCRdb reanalysed the RT-PCR reads using MiXCR and keeps one entry per CDR3 protein. There are over 150,000 distinct CDR3 sequences in the sample; about 15% occur only once, and about a quarter lies in the top ten. Sequencing used CD8+ T cells sorted from PBMCs, obtained approximately 5 days after vaccination. The origin of the receptors is a man aged 50 to 59 who received an inactivated influenza vaccine. The CDR3 runs from the conserved cysteine through the conserved F or W. The D gene is left open where the match is weak. Expanded clones get a size class; other rows say once, few or many, or leave the size out.

many NA TRBJ2-5 TRBV7-9 CASSSPWGEQETQYF TGTGCCAGCAGCTCCCCTTGGGGGGAGCAAGAGACCCAGTACTTC
NA TRBD1 TRBJ1-1 TRBV19 CASSPLTGGTEAFF TGTGCCAGTAGTCCACTGACAGGGGGAACTGAAGCTTTCTTT
NA TRBD2 TRBJ2-1 TRBV28 CASMSVVGSGSYNEQFF TGTGCCAGCATGAGTGTTGTGGGCAGCGGGAGCTACAATGAGCAGTTCTTC
few TRBD1 TRBJ2-7 TRBV30 CAWSIGQGADEQYF TGTGCCTGGAGTATTGGACAGGGGGCCGACGAGCAGTACTTC
few NA TRBJ1-2 TRBV14 CASSQGLTESGYGYTF TGTGCCAGCAGCCAAGGATTGACGGAGAGCGGCTATGGCTACACCTTC
NA NA TRBJ2-7 TRBV6-1 CASSETRLNSYEQYF TGTGCCAGCAGTGAGACACGGCTGAACTCCTACGAGCAGTACTTC
NA NA TRBJ2-5 TRBV7-8 CASSLAGPETQYF TGTGCCAGCAGCCTGGCGGGTCCAGAGACCCAGTACTTC
few NA TRBJ2-3 TRBV10-3 CAISEWQEDTDTQYF TGTGCCATCAGTGAGTGGCAAGAAGACACAGATACGCAGTATTTT
NA NA TRBJ2-5 TRBV2 CASPRELEETQYF TGTGCCAGCCCTAGGGAGCTGGAGGAGACCCAGTACTTC
few NA TRBJ2-2 TRBV15 CATSRDRGIAGELFF TGTGCCACCAGCAGAGATCGGGGAATCGCCGGGGAGCTGTTTTTT
NA TRBD1 TRBJ2-7 TRBV7-6 CASSTATGVRFNEQYF TGTGCCAGCAGCACCGCAACAGGGGTACGTTTCAACGAGCAGTACTTC
NA NA TRBJ1-5 TRBV20-1 CSASLSGSVEPQHF TGCAGTGCTAGTTTGTCAGGGAGTGTAGAGCCCCAGCATTTT
NA NA TRBJ1-1 TRBV11-1 CASSPRTSVGVMNTEAFF TGTGCCAGCAGTCCCAGGACGTCGGTGGGAGTCATGAACACTGAAGCTTTCTTT
many NA TRBJ1-1 TRBV20-1 CSANLGENPEAFF TGCAGTGCCAACCTGGGGGAAAACCCTGAAGCTTTCTTT
few TRBD1 TRBJ1-2 TRBV5-1 CASSPGTAFVGYTF TGCGCCAGCAGCCCCGGGACAGCTTTTGTGGGCTACACCTTC
few NA TRBJ2-5 TRBV28 CASSLGQGGSETQYF TGTGCCAGCAGTTTAGGTCAGGGAGGATCCGAGACCCAGTACTTC
NA NA TRBJ2-2 TRBV14 CASSQDSRMGGEGTGELFF TGTGCCAGCAGCCAAGATTCCCGTATGGGGGGAGAGGGCACCGGGGAGCTGTTTTTT
few NA TRBJ2-1 TRBV20-1 CSARDRRKGNEQFF TGCAGTGCTAGAGATCGGAGGAAAGGGAATGAGCAGTTCTTC
many NA TRBJ1-5 TRBV28 CASSFEAQPQHF TGTGCCAGCAGTTTTGAGGCTCAGCCCCAGCATTTT
few NA TRBJ2-1 TRBV2 CASTGGGEQFF TGTGCCAGCACAGGTGGGGGTGAGCAGTTCTTC
NA NA TRBJ2-3 TRBV27 CASSLLSGGKDTQYF TGTGCCAGCAGTTTATTGTCTGGAGGGAAAGATACGCAGTATTTT
NA TRBD1 TRBJ2-2 TRBV19 CASSPGTVPGELFF TGTGCCAGTAGCCCGGGGACAGTCCCCGGGGAGCTGTTTTTT
NA NA TRBJ2-3 TRBV7-6 CASSRLGGRGTDTQYF TGTGCCAGCAGCCGTTTGGGGGGCCGGGGCACAGATACGCAGTATTTT
few NA TRBJ2-5 TRBV11-2 CASSAIPAIETQYF TGTGCCAGCAGCGCGATTCCGGCAATAGAGACCCAGTACTTC
NA TRBD2 TRBJ2-3 TRBV6-5 CASSYSGTSGRDTQYF TGTGCCAGCAGTTATTCCGGGACTAGCGGGAGGGATACGCAGTATTTT
few TRBD1 TRBJ2-7 TRBV7-7 CASSFGQGNYEQYF TGTGCTAGCAGCTTCGGACAGGGTAACTACGAGCAGTACTTC
NA NA TRBJ2-7 TRBV29-1 CSVEEGVSYEQYF TGCAGCGTTGAAGAGGGGGTATCCTACGAGCAGTACTTC
NA NA TRBJ1-1 TRBV5-1 CASSLRGGTTEAFF TGCGCCAGCAGCTTGCGGGGGGGCACAACTGAAGCTTTCTTT
few TRBD2 TRBJ2-1 TRBV5-1 CASSTRLAGLSSYNEQFF TGCGCCAGCAGCACAAGACTAGCGGGGCTGAGCTCCTACAATGAGCAGTTCTTC
NA NA TRBJ1-3 TRBV7-9 CASSFDRYGRSGNTIYF TGTGCCAGCAGCTTTGATCGTTACGGACGCTCTGGAAACACCATATATTTT
NA TRBD1 TRBJ2-3 TRBV20-1 CSARGQGTSTDTQYF TGCAGTGCTAGAGGACAGGGTACTAGCACAGATACGCAGTATTTT
NA NA TRBJ2-7 TRBV7-8 CASSPRQGPYEQYF TGTGCCAGCAGTCCTCGCCAGGGCCCATACGAGCAGTACTTC
few TRBD1 TRBJ2-7 TRBV29-1 CSVDRGQGYEQYF TGCAGCGTTGACAGGGGGCAAGGTTACGAGCAGTACTTC
few NA TRBJ1-2 TRBV5-1 CASTQDPGAHGYTF TGCGCCAGCACACAGGACCCCGGGGCTCATGGCTACACCTTC
few NA TRBJ2-1 TRBV6-1 CASSGGRVGDEQFF TGTGCCAGCAGTGGGGGCCGAGTGGGCGATGAGCAGTTCTTC
few NA TRBJ1-1 TRBV18 CASSPPMGPGHTEAFF TGTGCCAGCTCACCACCAATGGGACCTGGTCACACTGAAGCTTTCTTT
NA TRBD2 TRBJ2-7 TRBV5-1 CASSLGPSGLYEQYF TGCGCCAGCAGCTTGGGGCCTAGCGGACTATACGAGCAGTACTTC
few NA TRBJ2-5 TRBV20-1 CSARDLWAGRVETQYF TGCAGTGCTAGAGATCTGTGGGCCGGTCGGGTGGAGACCCAGTACTTC
few TRBD2 TRBJ2-1 TRBV10-3 CAISPGLAGDNEQFF TGTGCCATCAGTCCTGGACTAGCGGGAGACAATGAGCAGTTCTTC
few NA TRBJ2-3 TRBV13 CASTSIRQPSTDTQYF TGTGCCAGCACCTCAATTCGACAGCCCTCCACAGATACGCAGTATTTT
NA NA TRBJ2-1 TRBV6-6 CASSYSMWNEQFF TGTGCCAGCAGTTACTCGATGTGGAATGAGCAGTTCTTC
once NA TRBJ1-1 TRBV6-2/TRBV6-3 CASSSANPNTEAFF TGTGCCAGCAGTTCGGCTAACCCGAACACTGAAGCTTTCTTT
few TRBD1 TRBJ1-2 TRBV7-9 CASSAGTGFKDGYTF TGTGCCAGCAGCGCCGGGACAGGATTCAAGGATGGCTACACCTTC